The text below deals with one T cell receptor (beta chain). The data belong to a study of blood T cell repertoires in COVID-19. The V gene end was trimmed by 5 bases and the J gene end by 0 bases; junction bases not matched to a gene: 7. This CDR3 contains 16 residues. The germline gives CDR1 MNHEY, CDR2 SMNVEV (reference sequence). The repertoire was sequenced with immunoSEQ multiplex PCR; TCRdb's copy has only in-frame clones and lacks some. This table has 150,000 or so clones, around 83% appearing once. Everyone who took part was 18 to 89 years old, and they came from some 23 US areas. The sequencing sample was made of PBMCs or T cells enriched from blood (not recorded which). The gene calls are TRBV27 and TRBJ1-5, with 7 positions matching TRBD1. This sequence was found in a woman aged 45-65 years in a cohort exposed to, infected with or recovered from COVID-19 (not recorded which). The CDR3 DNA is TGTGCCAGCAGTAACAGACAGGGCCTTAGCAATCAGCCCCAGCATTTT. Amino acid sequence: CASSNRQGLSNQPQHF.